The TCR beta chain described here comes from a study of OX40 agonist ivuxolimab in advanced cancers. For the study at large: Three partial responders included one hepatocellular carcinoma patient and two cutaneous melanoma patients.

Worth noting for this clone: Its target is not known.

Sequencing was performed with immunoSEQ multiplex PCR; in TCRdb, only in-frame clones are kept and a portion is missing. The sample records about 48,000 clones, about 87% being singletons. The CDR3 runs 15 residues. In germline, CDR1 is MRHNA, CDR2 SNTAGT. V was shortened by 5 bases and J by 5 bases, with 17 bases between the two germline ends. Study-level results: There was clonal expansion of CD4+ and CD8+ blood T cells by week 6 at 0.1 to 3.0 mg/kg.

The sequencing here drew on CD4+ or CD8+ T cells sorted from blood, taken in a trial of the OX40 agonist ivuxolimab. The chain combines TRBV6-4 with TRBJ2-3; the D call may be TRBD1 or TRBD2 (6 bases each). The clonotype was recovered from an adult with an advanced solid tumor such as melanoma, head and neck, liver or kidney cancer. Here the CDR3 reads CASSRRGPAGDTQYF. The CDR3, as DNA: TGTGCCAGCAGTCGTCGGGGGCCAGCGGGAGATACGCAGTATTTT.